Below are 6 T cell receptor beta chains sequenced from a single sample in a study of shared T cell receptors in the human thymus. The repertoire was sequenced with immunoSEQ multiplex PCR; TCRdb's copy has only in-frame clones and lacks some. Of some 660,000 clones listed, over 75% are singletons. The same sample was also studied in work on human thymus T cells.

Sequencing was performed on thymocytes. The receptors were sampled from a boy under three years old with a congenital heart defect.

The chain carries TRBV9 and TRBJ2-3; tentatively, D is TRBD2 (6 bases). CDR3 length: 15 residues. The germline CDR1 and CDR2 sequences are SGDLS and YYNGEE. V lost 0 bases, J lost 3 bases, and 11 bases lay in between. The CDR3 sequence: CASSVEGGRTDTQYF. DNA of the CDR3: TGTGCCAGCAGCGTAGAGGGAGGCAGAACAGATACGCAGTATTTT.

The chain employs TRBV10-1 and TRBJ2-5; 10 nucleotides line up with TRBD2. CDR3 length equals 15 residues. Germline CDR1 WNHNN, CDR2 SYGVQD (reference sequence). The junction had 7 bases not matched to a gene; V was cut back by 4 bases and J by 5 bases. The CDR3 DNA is TGCGCCAGCAGTGCCTCCCTGACTAGCGGGGAGACCCAGTACTTC. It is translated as CASSASLTSGETQYF.

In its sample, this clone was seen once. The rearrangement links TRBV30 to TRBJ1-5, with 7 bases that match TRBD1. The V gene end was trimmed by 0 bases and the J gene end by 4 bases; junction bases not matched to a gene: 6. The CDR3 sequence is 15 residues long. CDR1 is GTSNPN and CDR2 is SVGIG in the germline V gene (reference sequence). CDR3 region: CAWSVRQGSNQPQHF. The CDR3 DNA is TGTGCCTGGAGTGTACGACAGGGAAGTAATCAGCCCCAGCATTTT.

The CDR3: CASSHQGSGELFF. DNA of the CDR3: TGTGCCAGCAGCCACCAGGGCTCCGGGGAGCTGTTTTTT. This chain connects TRBV6-6 to TRBJ2-2, with D possibly being TRBD1 (5 bases). Between the trimmed V and J ends, which lost 6 bases and 6 bases, there was a span of 11 bases. Germline values: CDR1 MNHNY, CDR2 SVGAGI (reference sequence). This CDR3 has 13 amino acids.

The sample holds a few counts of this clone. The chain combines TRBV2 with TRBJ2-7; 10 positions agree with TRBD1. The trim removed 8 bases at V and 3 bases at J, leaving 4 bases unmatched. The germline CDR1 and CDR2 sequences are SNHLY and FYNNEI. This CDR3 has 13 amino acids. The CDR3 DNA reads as TGTGCCAGCGGACAGGGGGTTATCTACGAGCAGTACTTC. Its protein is CASGQGVIYEQYF.

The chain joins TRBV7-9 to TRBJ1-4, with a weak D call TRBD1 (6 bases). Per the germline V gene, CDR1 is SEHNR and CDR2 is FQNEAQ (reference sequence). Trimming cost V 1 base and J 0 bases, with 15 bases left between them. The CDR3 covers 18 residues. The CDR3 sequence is CASSLDPLQGATNEKLFF. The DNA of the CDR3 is TGTGCCAGCAGCTTAGACCCTTTACAGGGTGCAACTAATGAAAAACTGTTTTTT.